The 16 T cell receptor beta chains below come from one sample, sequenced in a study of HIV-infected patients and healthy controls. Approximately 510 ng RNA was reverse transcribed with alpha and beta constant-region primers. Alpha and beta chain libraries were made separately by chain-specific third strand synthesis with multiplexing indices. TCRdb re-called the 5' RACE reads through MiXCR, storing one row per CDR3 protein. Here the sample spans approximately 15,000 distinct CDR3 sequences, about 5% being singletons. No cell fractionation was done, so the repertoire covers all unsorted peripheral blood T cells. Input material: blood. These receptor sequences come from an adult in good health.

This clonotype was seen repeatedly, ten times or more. The CDR3 region has the DNA TGCAGTGCTTTGGGAAGGTACTCTGGAAACACCATATATTTT. Residues: CSALGRYSGNTIYF. V gene TRBV20-1 combines with J gene TRBJ1-3; D is unresolved. Trimming took 5 bases from V and 0 from J, leaving 11 bases between them. The CDR3 has 14 residues. The germline gives CDR1 DFQATT, CDR2 SNEGSKA (reference sequence).

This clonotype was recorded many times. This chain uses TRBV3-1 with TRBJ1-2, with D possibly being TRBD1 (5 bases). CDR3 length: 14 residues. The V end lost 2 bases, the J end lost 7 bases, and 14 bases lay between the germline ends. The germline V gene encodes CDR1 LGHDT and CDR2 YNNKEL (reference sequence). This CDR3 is CASSQIQGSSGYTF. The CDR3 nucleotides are TGTGCCAGCAGCCAAATCCAGGGTAGTAGTGGCTACACCTTC.

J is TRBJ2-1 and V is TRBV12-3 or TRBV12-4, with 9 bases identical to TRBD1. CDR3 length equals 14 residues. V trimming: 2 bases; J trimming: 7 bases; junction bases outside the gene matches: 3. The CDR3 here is CASSLYRGPNEQFF. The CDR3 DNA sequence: TGTGCCAGCAGTTTATACAGGGGGCCTAATGAGCAGTTCTTC.

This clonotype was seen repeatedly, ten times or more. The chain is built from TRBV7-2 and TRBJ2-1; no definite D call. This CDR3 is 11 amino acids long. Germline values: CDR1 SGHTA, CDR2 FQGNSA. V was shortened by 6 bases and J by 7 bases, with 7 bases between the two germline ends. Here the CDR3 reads CASRLQNEQFF. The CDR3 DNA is TGTGCCAGCAGATTACAGAATGAGCAGTTCTTC.

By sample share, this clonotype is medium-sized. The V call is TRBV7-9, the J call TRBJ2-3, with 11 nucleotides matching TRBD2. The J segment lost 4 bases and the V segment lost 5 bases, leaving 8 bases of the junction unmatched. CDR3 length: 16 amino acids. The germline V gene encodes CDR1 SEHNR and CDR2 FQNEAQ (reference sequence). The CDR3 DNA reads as TGTGCCAGCAGCCCGCGACTAGCGGGGAAAGCAGATACGCAGTATTTT. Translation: CASSPRLAGKADTQYF.

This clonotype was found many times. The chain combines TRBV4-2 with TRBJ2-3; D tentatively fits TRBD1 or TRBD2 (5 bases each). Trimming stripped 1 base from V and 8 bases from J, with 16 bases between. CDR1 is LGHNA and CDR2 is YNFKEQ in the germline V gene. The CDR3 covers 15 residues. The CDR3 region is CASSQARQGAATQYF. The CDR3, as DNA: TGTGCCAGCAGCCAAGCTAGGCAGGGAGCGGCTACGCAGTATTTT.

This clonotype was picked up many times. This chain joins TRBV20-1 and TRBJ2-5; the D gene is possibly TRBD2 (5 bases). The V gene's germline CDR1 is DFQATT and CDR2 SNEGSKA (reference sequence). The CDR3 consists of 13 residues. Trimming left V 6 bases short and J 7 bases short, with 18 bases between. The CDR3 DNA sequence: TGCAGTGCAACCGGGATCATCCCGGGGACCCAGTACTTC. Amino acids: CSATGIIPGTQYF.

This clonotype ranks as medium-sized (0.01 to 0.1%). The CDR3 nucleotides are TGTGCCAGCGGTTCACAGGGGGCGCGGGAGACCCAGTACTTC. This codes for CASGSQGARETQYF. This chain links TRBV12-3 or TRBV12-4 with TRBJ2-5; 9 bases are shared with TRBD1. The ends lost 8 bases at V and 5 bases at J; junction bases unmatched: 9. The CDR3 spans 14 residues.

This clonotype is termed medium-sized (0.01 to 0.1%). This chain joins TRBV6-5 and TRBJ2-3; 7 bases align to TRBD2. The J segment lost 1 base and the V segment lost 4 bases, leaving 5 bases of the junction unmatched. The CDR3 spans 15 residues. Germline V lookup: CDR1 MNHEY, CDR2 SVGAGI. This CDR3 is CASSSSGAGTDTQYF. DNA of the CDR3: TGTGCCAGCAGTTCCAGCGGGGCTGGCACAGATACGCAGTATTTT.

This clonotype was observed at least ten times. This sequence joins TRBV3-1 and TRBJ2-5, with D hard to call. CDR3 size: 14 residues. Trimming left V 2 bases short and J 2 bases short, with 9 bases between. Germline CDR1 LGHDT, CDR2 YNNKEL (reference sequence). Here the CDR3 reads CASSQNSGQETQYF. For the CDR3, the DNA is TGTGCCAGCAGCCAAAATTCTGGACAAGAGACCCAGTACTTC.

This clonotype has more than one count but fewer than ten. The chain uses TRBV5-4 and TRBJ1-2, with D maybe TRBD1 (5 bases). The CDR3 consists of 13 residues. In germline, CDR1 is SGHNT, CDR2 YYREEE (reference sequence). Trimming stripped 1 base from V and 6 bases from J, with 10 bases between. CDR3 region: CASSLQGRHGYTF. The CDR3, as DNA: TGTGCCAGCAGCTTGCAGGGTCGGCATGGCTACACCTTC. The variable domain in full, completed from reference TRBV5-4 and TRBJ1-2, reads ETGVTQSPTHLIKTRGQQVTLRCSSQSGHNTVSWYQQALGQGPQFIFQYYREEENGRGNFPPRFSGLQFPNYSSELNVNALELDDSALYLCASSLQGRHGYTFGSGTRLTVV.

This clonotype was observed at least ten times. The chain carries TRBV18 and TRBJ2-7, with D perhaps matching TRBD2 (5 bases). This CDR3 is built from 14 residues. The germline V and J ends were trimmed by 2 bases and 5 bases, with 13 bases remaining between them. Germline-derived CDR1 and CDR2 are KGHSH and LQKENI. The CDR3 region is CASSPSGWSDEQYF. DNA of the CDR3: TGTGCCAGCTCACCATCGGGATGGAGCGACGAGCAGTACTTC. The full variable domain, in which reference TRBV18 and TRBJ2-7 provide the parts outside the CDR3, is NAGVMQNPRHLVRRRGQEARLRCSPMKGHSHVYWYRQLPEEGLKFMVYLQKENIIDESGMPKERFSAEFPKEGPSILRIQQVVRGDSAAYFCASSPSGWSDEQYFGPGTRLTVT.

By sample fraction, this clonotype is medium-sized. CDR3 sequence: CASSDLGRSGSPLHF. CDR3 nucleotide sequence: TGCGCCAGCAGTGATTTGGGGAGAAGTGGATCACCCCTCCACTTT. V usage is TRBV10-2 and J usage is TRBJ1-6; no clear D gene. V was shortened by 3 bases and J by 10 bases, with 16 bases between the two germline ends. This CDR3 has 15 residues. The germline V gene encodes CDR1 WSHSY and CDR2 SAAADI.

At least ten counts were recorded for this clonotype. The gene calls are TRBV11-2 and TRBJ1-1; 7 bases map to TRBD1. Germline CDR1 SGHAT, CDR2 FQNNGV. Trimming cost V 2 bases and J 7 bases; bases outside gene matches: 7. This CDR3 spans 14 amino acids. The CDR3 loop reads CASSLRHRTGEAFF. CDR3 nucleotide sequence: TGTGCCAGCAGCTTACGCCACAGGACAGGTGAAGCTTTCTTT.

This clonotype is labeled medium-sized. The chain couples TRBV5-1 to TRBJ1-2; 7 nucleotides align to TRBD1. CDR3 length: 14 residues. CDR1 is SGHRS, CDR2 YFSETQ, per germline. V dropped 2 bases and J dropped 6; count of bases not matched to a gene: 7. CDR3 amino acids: CASSLQGFVDGYTF. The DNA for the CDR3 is TGCGCCAGCAGCTTACAGGGGTTTGTCGATGGCTACACCTTC. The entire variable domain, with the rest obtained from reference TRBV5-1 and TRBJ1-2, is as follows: KAGVTQTPRYLIKTRGQQVTLSCSPISGHRSVSWYQQTPGQGLQFLFEYFSETQRNKGNFPGRFSGRQFSNSRSEMNVSTLELGDSALYLCASSLQGFVDGYTFGSGTRLTVV.

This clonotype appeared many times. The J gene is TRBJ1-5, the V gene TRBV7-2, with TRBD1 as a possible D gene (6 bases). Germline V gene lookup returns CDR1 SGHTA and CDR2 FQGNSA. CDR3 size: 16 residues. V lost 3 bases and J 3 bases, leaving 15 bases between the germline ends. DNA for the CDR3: TGTGCCAGCAGCTTTTCAGGGGCTACTCTCAATCAGCCCCAGCATTTT. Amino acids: CASSFSGATLNQPQHF.